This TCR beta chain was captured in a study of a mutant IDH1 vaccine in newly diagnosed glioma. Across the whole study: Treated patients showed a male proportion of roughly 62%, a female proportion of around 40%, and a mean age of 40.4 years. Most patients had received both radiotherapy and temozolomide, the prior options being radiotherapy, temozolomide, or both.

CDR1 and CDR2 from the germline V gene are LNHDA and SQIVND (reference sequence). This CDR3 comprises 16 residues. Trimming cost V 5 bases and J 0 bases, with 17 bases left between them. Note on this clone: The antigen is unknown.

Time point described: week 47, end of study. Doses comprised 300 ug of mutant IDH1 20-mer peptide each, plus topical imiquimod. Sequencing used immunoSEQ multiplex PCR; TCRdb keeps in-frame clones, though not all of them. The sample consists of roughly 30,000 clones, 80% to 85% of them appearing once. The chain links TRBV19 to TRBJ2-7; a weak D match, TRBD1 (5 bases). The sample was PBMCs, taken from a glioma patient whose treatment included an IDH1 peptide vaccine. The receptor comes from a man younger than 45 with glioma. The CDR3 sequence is CASSGSQGYHSYEQYF. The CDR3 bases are TGTGCCAGTAGTGGATCCCAGGGCTACCACTCCTACGAGCAGTACTTC. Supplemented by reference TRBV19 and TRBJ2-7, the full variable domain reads DGGITQSPKYLFRKEGQNVTLSCEQNLNHDAMYWYRQDPGQGLRLIYYSQIVNDFQKGDIAEGYSVSREKKESFPLTVTSAQKNPTAFYLCASSGSQGYHSYEQYFGPGTRLTVT.